This passage covers 31 T cell receptor beta chains from one sample sequenced in a study of CD8+CD57+ T cells in acquired aplastic anemia. CDR3 and TCR beta VDJ profiling relied on genomic DNA as the template. TCRdb re-called the reads with MiXCR, one entry per CDR3 protein. The sample gives roughly 420,000 distinct CDR3 sequences, about two thirds of which show up once; approximately 4% is in the top ten. Material: sorted CD4+, CD8+, or CD8+CD57+ T cells (not recorded which) from PBMCs. Every receptor here comes from a human donor in good health, serving as a control.

In regard to this clonotype: At one boundary the junction diverges from the germline segment, which might be a read error. The V and J genes are TRBV7-3 and TRBJ2-1; D unclear. Germline CDR1 and CDR2: SGHTA and FQGTGA. CDR3 length: 15 amino acids. CDR3 DNA sequence: TGCGCCAGCAGCCCCTCCCTCTACACAGCAAATGGGCAGTTCTTC. Its translation is CASSPSLYTANGQFF.

This clonotype was picked up many times. The genes are TRBV12-5 and TRBJ1-3, with unresolved D. Looked up from germline, CDR1 is LGHNT and CDR2 is FRNRAP. The CDR3 length is 13 residues. The V end was cut by 1 base, the J end by 1 base, with 2 bases between. The DNA of the CDR3 is TGTGCTAGTGGTTTGGGGTCTGGAAACACCATATATTTT. This sequence encodes CASGLGSGNTIYF.

This clonotype was observed at least ten times. The rearrangement joins TRBV19 to TRBJ1-2; tentative D call: TRBD1 (5 bases). The CDR3 runs 12 residues. Germline CDR1 LNHDA, CDR2 SQIVND (reference sequence). Trimming took 3 bases from V and 7 from J, leaving 9 bases between them. DNA of the CDR3: TGTGCCAGTAGTATCCTGCAGGGTGGCTACACCTTC. Protein product: CASSILQGGYTF.

The genes are TRBV7-2 and TRBJ1-4; weak D call: TRBD1 (5 bases). Between the trimmed V and J ends, which lost 0 bases and 8 bases, there was a span of 16 bases. The CDR3 has 16 residues. CDR1 is SGHTA, CDR2 FQGNSA, per germline. The CDR3 nucleotides read TGTGCCAGCAGCTTAGCGCGGGGGAACCCAGAGGAAAAACTGTTTTTT. Its protein product is CASSLARGNPEEKLFF.

In regard to this clonotype: The CDR3 does not close with the conserved phenylalanine or tryptophan, likely indicating a read error. Because the CDR3's place on the DNA is in doubt, the DNA is left out and the CDR3 is given as listed by TCRdb. The chain joins TRBV2 to TRBJ1-2. CDR1 and CDR2 (germline): SNHLY, FYNNEI. The CDR3 sequence runs 13 residues, both termini included. The CDR3 sequence: CASRPEDAYGPPH.

The rearrangement links TRBV2 to TRBJ1-6; D call uncertain. The J call may be in error: the DNA end matches TRBJ2-2 better. Germline V gene data show CDR1 as SNHLY and CDR2 as FYNNEI. This CDR3 has 15 amino acids. CDR3 nucleotide sequence: TGTGCCAGCAGCCATCCGGGTGGTGTCACCGGGGAGCTGTTTTTT. It encodes CASSHPGGVTGELFF.

This rearrangement joins TRBV7-8 to TRBJ1-5; D gene unclear. TRBJ2-3 explains the end of the DNA better; the J call may be wrong. Germline V gene data show CDR1 as SGHVS and CDR2 as FQNEAQ. The CDR3 spans 13 residues. CDR3 nucleotide sequence: TGTGCCAGCAGCTTAGATAACGCTAATCCGCAGTATTTT. It codes for CASSLDNANPQYF.

A word on this clonotype: The conserved closing phenylalanine or tryptophan is absent in this CDR3, likely reflecting a read error. The DNA is omitted, as the CDR3 cannot be located on it reliably, and the CDR3 follows TCRdb's listing. The gene calls are TRBV20-1 and TRBJ1-2; TRBD1, as called in the table, went unchecked against the DNA. In germline, CDR1 is DFQATT, CDR2 SNEGSKA (reference sequence). The CDR3 is made up of 10 amino acids, end residues included. The CDR3 region is CSARVDRAQI.

The chain links TRBV20-1 to TRBJ2-7; 12 positions agree with TRBD2. With the DNA end fitting TRBJ2-5 better, the J assignment may be wrong. Germline V lookup: CDR1 DFQATT, CDR2 SNEGSKA (reference sequence). The CDR3 covers 15 residues. The CDR3 region is CSARRLAGDQETQYF. The CDR3, as DNA: TGCAGTGCTAGACGACTAGCGGGAGACCAAGAGACCCAGTACTTC.

The J gene is TRBJ1-1, the V gene TRBV20-1; D is perhaps TRBD1 (5 bases). The CDR3 has 13 amino acids. The germline CDR1 and CDR2 sequences are DFQATT and SNEGSKA (reference sequence). Trimming took 6 bases from V and 6 from J, leaving 17 bases between them. DNA of the CDR3: TGCAGTGCCCTCCGGGACCGCTGCTCTGAAGCTTTCTTT. Translated, it gives CSALRDRCSEAFF.

In the case of this clonotype: This clone may be a read error of a much larger clone one base away. No conserved phenylalanine or tryptophan ends this CDR3, so it is likely a read error. The chain employs TRBV3-1 and TRBJ1-1, with a possible D match to TRBD1 (6 bases). The V gene lost 4 bases and the J gene lost 9 bases, with 12 bases spanning the gap. The germline CDR1 and CDR2 sequences are LGHDT and YNNKEL (reference sequence). This CDR3 is built from 12 residues. The CDR3 DNA is TGTGCCAGCAGCCTAAGACAGGACAAAGCTTTCCTT. Amino acids: CASSLRQDKAFL.

The chain is built from TRBV12-3 or TRBV12-4 and TRBJ2-1; no definite D call. The V gene lost 3 bases and the J gene lost 10 bases, with 13 bases spanning the gap. The CDR3 is 13 amino acids. The CDR3 loop is CASSLETSREQFF. The CDR3 bases are TGTGCCAGCAGTTTGGAGACGTCGCGAGAGCAGTTCTTC.

The J gene is TRBJ2-7, the V gene TRBV7-2; no clear D. V lost 2 bases and J lost 12, with 23 bases in between. Germline V gene data show CDR1 as SGHTA and CDR2 as FQGNSA. This CDR3 comprises 15 residues. CDR3 DNA: TGTGCCAGCAGCTTACTGTCCGCCAACAACTACTACCTGTACTTC. Translated: CASSLLSANNYYLYF.

The sample holds one count of this clonotype. The V and J genes are TRBV20-1 and TRBJ2-3; the D gene is possibly TRBD1 (6 bases). Looked up from germline, CDR1 is DFQATT and CDR2 is SNEGSKA (reference sequence). V lost 0 bases and J 4 bases, leaving 14 bases between the germline ends. The CDR3 has 15 amino acids. CDR3 region: CSARDYRDSSDTQYF. The CDR3 region has the DNA TGCAGTGCTAGAGACTACAGGGATTCCTCAGATACGCAGTATTTT.

The rearrangement uses TRBV11-1 and TRBJ1-4, with D hard to call. The germline V and J ends were trimmed by 1 base and 8 bases, with 17 bases remaining between them. Germline-derived CDR1 and CDR2 are SGHAT and FQDESV (reference sequence). The CDR3 runs to 16 residues. The DNA of the CDR3 is TGTGCCAGCAGCTTAGATTCGGCAGCCTCGGGAGAAAAACTGTTTTTT. Translated: CASSLDSAASGEKLFF.

V usage is TRBV6-5 and J usage is TRBJ1-6; 11 nucleotides agree with TRBD1. Germline V gene lookup returns CDR1 MNHEY and CDR2 SVGAGI. V shed 6 bases, J shed 1 base, and the junction held 8 bases outside the gene matches. There are 18 residues in the CDR3. CDR3 nucleotides: TGTGCCAGCAGCCTTGGGACAGGGGGAATATCCTATAATTCACCCCTCCACTTT. Its protein product is CASSLGTGGISYNSPLHF.

The chain carries TRBV15 and TRBJ2-3; no clear D gene. Germline V lookup: CDR1 LNHNV, CDR2 YYDKDF (reference sequence). There are 12 residues in the CDR3. Trimming took 3 bases from V and 6 from J, leaving 7 bases between them. The CDR3 region has the DNA TGTGCCACCAGCAGGATAGGGGATACGCAGTATTTT. It codes for CATSRIGDTQYF.

The chain carries TRBV10-2 and TRBJ2-7, with D unresolved. This CDR3 comprises 12 residues. The ends were cut back, 6 bases at V and 2 bases at J, with 8 bases in the middle. The germline V gene encodes CDR1 WSHSY and CDR2 SAAADI. CDR3: CASSPAPYEQYF. Here the CDR3 DNA reads TGCGCCAGCAGCCCGGCCCCCTACGAGCAGTACTTC.

The chain employs TRBV10-2 and TRBJ1-2, with 8 bases aligning to TRBD1. Losses at the gene ends were 0 bases for V and 7 bases for J; bases not matched to a gene: 4. The germline V gene encodes CDR1 WSHSY and CDR2 SAAADI. The CDR3 contains 14 residues. CDR3 region: CASSESQGARGYTF. DNA of the CDR3: TGCGCCAGCAGTGAGTCGCAGGGGGCGCGTGGCTACACCTTC.

A few counts support this clonotype. V gene TRBV29-1 combines with J gene TRBJ2-5, with D perhaps given as TRBD1 or TRBD2 (6 bases each). Per the germline V gene, CDR1 is SQVTM and CDR2 is ANQGSEA. CDR3 length: 12 amino acids. Trimming cost V 7 bases and J 2 bases, with 11 bases left between them. The CDR3 protein is CSGKGGQETQYF. The CDR3 coding sequence is TGCAGCGGGAAGGGGGGACAAGAGACCCAGTACTTC.

The chain employs TRBV29-1 and TRBJ2-6; D not certain. There are 14 residues in the CDR3. Trimming took off 3 bases at V and 0 bases at J, with 6 bases between the two ends. Per germline, CDR1 SQVTM and CDR2 ANQGSEA. CDR3 loop: CSVEVSSGANVLTF. DNA of the CDR3: TGCAGCGTTGAGGTTAGCTCTGGGGCCAACGTCCTGACTTTC.

In this sample, this clonotype turned up once. The chain uses TRBV7-8 and TRBJ1-2, with D possibly matching TRBD1 (6 bases). CDR1 and CDR2 (germline): SGHVS, FQNEAQ. V dropped 5 bases and J dropped 14 bases, with 27 bases sitting between them. The CDR3 contains 15 residues. CDR3 residues: CASSIGRGGQDTQTF. As DNA, the CDR3 is TGTGCCAGCAGCATAGGCCGGGGGGGCCAAGATACCCAGACCTTC.

This clonotype was found many times. CDR3 protein: CASSMRQGAFTNEKLFF. The CDR3 coding sequence is TGTGCCAGTAGTATGCGGCAGGGGGCCTTCACTAATGAAAAACTGTTTTTT. This chain uses TRBV19 with TRBJ1-4; 8 bases map to TRBD1. V dropped 3 bases and J dropped 2; count of bases not matched to a gene: 8. Germline CDR1 and CDR2: LNHDA and SQIVND (reference sequence). This CDR3 is built from 17 residues.

Regarding this clonotype: Since a much larger clone is just one base distant, this may be a read error. The V call is TRBV5-1, the J call TRBJ2-5, with TRBD1 as a possible D gene (6 bases). V lost 6 bases and J 5 bases, leaving 17 bases between the germline ends. The CDR3 is 14 residues long. The germline V gene has CDR1 SGHRS and CDR2 YFSETQ. The CDR3 loop is CASTVSGAPETQYF. CDR3 nucleotides: TGCGCCAGCACCGTATCAGGGGCGCCTGAGACCCAGTACTTC.

This clonotype was counted many times. V gene TRBV20-1 combines with J gene TRBJ2-1; tentatively, D is TRBD1 or TRBD2 (5 bases each). V was pared by 4 bases and J by 8 bases, with 15 bases between. CDR3 size: 13 residues. Germline values: CDR1 DFQATT, CDR2 SNEGSKA (reference sequence). The CDR3 loop reads CSAILTGRYEQFF. The CDR3 nucleotides read TGCAGTGCTATTTTAACGGGGCGGTATGAGCAGTTCTTC.

This clonotype has a handful of counts. The DNA of the CDR3 is TGTGCCAGCAGCCCCAGGGGTGGCAGGGATGGCTACACCTTC. Translation: CASSPRGGRDGYTF. The chain couples TRBV25-1 to TRBJ1-2; possibly TRBD1 for D (6 bases). From germline, CDR1 is MGHDK and CDR2 SYGVNS. The CDR3 runs to 14 residues. Trimming took 6 bases from V and 6 from J, leaving 17 bases between them.

J is TRBJ1-1 and V is TRBV6-2 or TRBV6-3; D unclear. CDR3 length: 19 amino acids. Germline V gives CDR1 MNHEY, CDR2 SVGEGT. The V end was cut by 9 bases, the J end by 4 bases, with 33 bases between. The CDR3 is CARDQDSPSRRRICTEAFF. CDR3 bases: TGTGCCAGAGACCAAGATAGCCCCTCGCGCCGCAGGATTTGCACTGAAGCTTTCTTT.

This clonotype was observed once. The J gene is TRBJ1-6, the V gene TRBV9; D call uncertain. From germline, CDR1 is SGDLS and CDR2 YYNGEE. CDR3 length: 16 amino acids. Between the trimmed V and J ends, which lost 2 bases and 0 bases, there was a span of 9 bases. CDR3 residues: CASSVSSSSYNSPLHF. The CDR3 nucleotides are TGTGCCAGCAGCGTGAGCAGCAGCTCCTATAATTCACCCCTCCACTTT.

This chain uses TRBV5-1 with TRBJ1-1; D uncertain. The ends were cut back, 4 bases at V and 7 bases at J, with 17 bases in the middle. Germline CDR1 reads SGHRS; CDR2 reads YFSETQ. The CDR3 is 14 amino acids. The CDR3 protein is CASSIAGQSDEAFF. In DNA, the CDR3 is TGCGCCAGCAGCATAGCGGGTCAGAGCGATGAAGCTTTCTTT.

The V call is TRBV7-2, the J call TRBJ1-2, with D unresolved. Germline V gene sequence: CDR1 SGHTA, CDR2 FQGNSA. There are 15 residues in the CDR3. The germline V and J ends were trimmed by 5 bases and 14 bases, with 27 bases remaining between them. The CDR3 region is CASSPGPLAGNEQTF. In nucleotides, the CDR3 is TGTGCCAGCAGCCCCGGACCCCTAGCGGGCAATGAGCAGACCTTC.

The genes are TRBV20-1 and TRBJ1-6; 7 positions agree with TRBD1. Per germline, CDR1 DFQATT and CDR2 SNEGSKA (reference sequence). The V segment lost 3 bases and the J segment 10 bases; nucleotides outside the gene matches: 18. The CDR3 has 17 residues. For the CDR3, the DNA is TGCAGTGCTAGTCAAGGGGGCGCTGGGGGTAAATACTCACCCCTCCACTTT. Protein product: CSASQGGAGGKYSPLHF.